Following are 13 T cell receptor beta chains from one sample sequenced in a study of OX40 agonist ivuxolimab in advanced cancers. Clones were read by immunoSEQ multiplex PCR, and TCRdb kept only the in-frame ones, dropping some. The top ten hold roughly a quarter of the sample, which has just over 35,000 clones, less than 85% seen once. Sequenced here: CD4+ or CD8+ T cells sorted from blood, sampled in a trial of the OX40 agonist ivuxolimab. Receptors were obtained from an adult with an advanced solid tumor such as melanoma, head and neck, liver or kidney cancer.

This clone appeared a single time. V is TRBV5-1 and J is TRBJ1-3; the D gene is possibly TRBD1 (5 bases). V was pared by 4 bases and J by 1 base, with 9 bases between. Germline V gene data show CDR1 as SGHRS and CDR2 as YFSETQ. This CDR3 has 14 residues. Here the CDR3 DNA reads TGCGCCAGCAGCCCGGCAGGGTCTGGAAACACCATATATTTT. As protein: CASSPAGSGNTIYF.

Only a few counts were recorded for this clone. This chain links TRBV7-7 with TRBJ1-5; D unclear. Germline CDR1 is SSHAT and CDR2 is FNYEAQ (reference sequence). V was trimmed by 1 base and J by 3 bases, leaving 10 bases between them. The CDR3 is 15 residues long. The CDR3 DNA is TGTGCCAGCAGCTTAGTTTTGGTAAACAATCAGCCCCAGCATTTT. It translates to CASSLVLVNNQPQHF.

The chain employs TRBV28 and TRBJ2-7; D may be TRBD2 (6 bases). The ends were cut back, 5 bases at V and 1 base at J, with 9 bases in the middle. The CDR3 is 13 amino acids. Germline V gene lookup returns CDR1 MDHEN and CDR2 SYDVKM. Here the CDR3 DNA reads TGTGCCAGCAGTCCGGGGGTGTCCTACGAGCAGTACTTC. The encoded protein is CASSPGVSYEQYF. Full variable domain (remainder filled in from reference TRBV28 and TRBJ2-7): DVKVTQSSRYLVKRTGEKVFLECVQDMDHENMFWYRQDPGLGLRLIYFSYDVKMKEKGDIPEGYSVSREKKERFSLILESASTNQTSMYLCASSPGVSYEQYFGPGTRLTVT.

This chain joins TRBV5-1 and TRBJ1-1, with a tentative D call TRBD1 (6 bases). Trimming pared 4 bases from V and 7 bases from J, leaving 17 bases between. Germline V lookup: CDR1 SGHRS, CDR2 YFSETQ. The CDR3 has 14 residues. The CDR3 sequence is CASSVGHTRGEAFF. CDR3 nucleotide sequence: TGCGCCAGCAGCGTGGGACATACGCGGGGTGAAGCTTTCTTT.

The V and J genes are TRBV7-8 and TRBJ1-2; TRBD1 matches 8 bases. CDR3 length: 14 residues. Germline lookup yields CDR1 SGHVS and CDR2 FQNEAQ. V trimming: 5 bases; J trimming: 6 bases; junction bases outside the gene matches: 8. CDR3 loop: CASSPDRVNHGYTF. CDR3 DNA sequence: TGTGCCAGCAGCCCGGACAGGGTGAATCATGGCTACACCTTC.

This clone has just a few counts. The chain recombines TRBV21-1 with TRBJ2-1. TRBV21-1 is deemed a pseudogene. This CDR3 has 16 amino acids. CDR3 protein: CASSITGTSSVNEQFF. CDR3 sequence (DNA): TGTGCCAGCAGCATAACCGGGACCAGCAGTGTCAATGAGCAGTTCTTC.

V is TRBV14 and J is TRBJ1-2, with no clear D. Germline CDR1 is SGHDN and CDR2 is FVKESK. Deletions cut 6 bases from V and 8 bases from J, with 16 bases between. The CDR3 runs to 13 residues. In DNA form, the CDR3 reads TGTGCCAGCAGTCGGACCGGCCCCGGAGGCTACACCTTC. This codes for CASSRTGPGGYTF.

J is TRBJ1-3 and V is TRBV7-9, with D unresolved. Germline CDR1 reads SEHNR; CDR2 reads FQNEAQ (reference sequence). This CDR3 spans 13 amino acids. V lost 5 bases and J 0 bases, leaving 5 bases between the germline ends. CDR3 in amino acids: CASSISSGNTIYF. The CDR3 bases are TGTGCCAGCAGCATTAGCTCTGGAAACACCATATATTTT.

The chain carries TRBV19 and TRBJ2-2; 8 nucleotides line up with TRBD1. The CDR3 is 16 residues long. The ends lost 3 bases at V and 5 bases at J; junction bases unmatched: 8. Germline loops: CDR1 LNHDA, CDR2 SQIVND (reference sequence). The chain's CDR3 is CASSIGRGLETGELFF. The CDR3 coding sequence is TGTGCCAGTAGTATTGGCAGGGGGCTTGAGACCGGGGAGCTGTTTTTT.

The chain is built from TRBV5-6 and TRBJ1-2, with a possible D match to TRBD1 (6 bases). Germline CDR1 reads SGHDT; CDR2 reads YYEEEE. The V end lost 4 bases, the J end lost 4 bases, and 20 bases lay between the germline ends. The CDR3 loop spans 16 amino acids. The CDR3, as DNA: TGTGCCAGCAGCAGCAGCAGGGGCCCACCTAGCTATGGCTACACCTTC. This codes for CASSSSRGPPSYGYTF.

This clone is a singleton in its sample. The J gene is TRBJ1-2, the V gene TRBV28; D is undetermined. Trimming took 4 bases from V and 4 from J, leaving 7 bases between them. This CDR3 has 12 amino acids. CDR1 and CDR2 from the germline V gene are MDHEN and SYDVKM. CDR3 nucleotide sequence: TGTGCCAGCAGTTACTTAGGCTATGGCTACACCTTC. Protein: CASSYLGYGYTF.

The chain combines TRBV11-2 with TRBJ2-1; no definite D call. The CDR3 loop spans 18 amino acids. CDR1 and CDR2 from the germline V gene are SGHAT and FQNNGV. The V end lost 2 bases, the J end lost 7 bases, and 24 bases lay between the germline ends. The CDR3 bases are TGTGCCAGCAGCTTAACCTATCCAGTTGGTTCTCCGCGTAATGAGCAGTTCTTC. This sequence encodes CASSLTYPVGSPRNEQFF.

This clone was recorded only once. This chain joins TRBV18 and TRBJ2-7; D gene uncertain. Germline values: CDR1 KGHSH, CDR2 LQKENI. There are 12 residues in the CDR3. V was shortened by 6 bases and J by 3 bases, with 9 bases between the two germline ends. The DNA for the CDR3 is TGTGCCAGCTCGCCAGGAGTCTACGAGCAGTACGTC. The encoded protein is CASSPGVYEQYV.